This T cell receptor (beta chain) was documented in a study of T-cell reconstitution after alpha-beta-depleted transplantation in children. Study results and caveats: Hyperexpanded clones declined; after one year, newly produced T cells mostly supplied diversity.

At least ten counts were recorded for this clonotype. Its cognate antigen is unknown. The germline V gene has CDR1 DFQATT and CDR2 SNEGSKA (reference sequence). CDR3 length: 16 residues. The ends were cut back, 3 bases at V and 0 bases at J, with 15 bases in the middle. Preparing the TCRbeta library involved the use of unique molecular identifiers. TCRdb fed the PCR reads into MiXCR, producing one record per CDR3 protein. The sample carries about 98,000 distinct CDR3 sequences, approximately 6% recorded once. The sequence derives from a female patient aged 2 to 10 who had a stem cell transplant for Fanconi anemia, so the T cells may come from the graft donor. The chain combines TRBV20-1 with TRBJ2-1; D perhaps matches TRBD1 (6 bases). The source material was PBMCs, mostly from graft donor cells, sampled 60 days after TCRalphabeta/CD19-depleted stem cell transplant. The CDR3 sequence is CSARDPRGGSYNEQFF. For the CDR3, the DNA is TGCAGTGCTAGGGACCCCAGGGGCGGCTCCTACAATGAGCAGTTCTTC.